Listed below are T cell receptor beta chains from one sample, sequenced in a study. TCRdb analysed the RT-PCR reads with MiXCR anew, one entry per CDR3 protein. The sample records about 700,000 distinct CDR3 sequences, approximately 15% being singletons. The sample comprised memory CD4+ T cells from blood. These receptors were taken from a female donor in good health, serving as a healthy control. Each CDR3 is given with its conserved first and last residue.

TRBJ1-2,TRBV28,CASRGGNNYGYTF
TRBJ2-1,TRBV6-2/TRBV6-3,CASRSAGTGARNEQFF
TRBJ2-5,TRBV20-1,CSAMKRETQYF
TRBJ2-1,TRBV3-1,CASSPGTGTDEQFF
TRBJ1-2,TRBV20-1,CIRWATGYGYTF
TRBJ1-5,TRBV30,CAWGVDSNQPQHF
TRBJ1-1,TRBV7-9,CASSSIQGLGTEAFF
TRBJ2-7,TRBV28,CASREGYEQYF
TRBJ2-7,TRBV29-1,CSAGTGWYEQYF
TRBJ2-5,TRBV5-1,CASRQGTGGETQYF
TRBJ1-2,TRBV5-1,CASSPGAETTLNYGYTF
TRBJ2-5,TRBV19,CASSRPGLGQETQYF
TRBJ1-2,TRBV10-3,CAISPSGGAHGYTF
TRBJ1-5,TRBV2,CASTMTGGDQPQHF
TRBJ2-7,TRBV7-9,CASSPDRGAGQYF
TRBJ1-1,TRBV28,CASSRTVPEAFF
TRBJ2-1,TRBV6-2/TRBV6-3,CARVAASGVYNEQFF
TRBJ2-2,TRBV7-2,CAGGGRGGELFF
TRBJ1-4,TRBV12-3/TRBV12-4,CASSLFVTVPEKLFF
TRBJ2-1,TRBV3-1,CASSPGTSGGIYNEQFF
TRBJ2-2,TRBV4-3,CASSQGPSGTISGELFF
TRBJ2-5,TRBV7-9,CASSLKMETQYF
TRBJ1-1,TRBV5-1,CASSLSPGGTEAFF
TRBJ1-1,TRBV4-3,CASSQERRYEAFF
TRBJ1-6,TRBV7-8,CASSSRASDRDRGLSPLHF
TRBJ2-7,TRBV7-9,CASSLGPTPTYEQYF
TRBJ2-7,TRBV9,CASSVGVAGSYEQYF
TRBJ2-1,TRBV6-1,CASSLLRGNEQFF
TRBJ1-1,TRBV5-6,CASSPSGQINTEAFF
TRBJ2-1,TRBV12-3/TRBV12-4,CGSRREGYNEQFF
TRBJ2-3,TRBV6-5,CASSTHRLGTQYF
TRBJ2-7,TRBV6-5,CASSYSGVAGGYEQYF
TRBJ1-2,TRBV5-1,CASSTTGTGDGYTF
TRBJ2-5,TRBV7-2,CASSLVRLAHETQYF
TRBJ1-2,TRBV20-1,CSARGIGGQEHYGYTF